These 27 T cell receptor beta chains originate from one sample sequenced in a study of blood T cell repertoires in COVID-19. The assay was immunoSEQ multiplex PCR, and TCRdb's table has in-frame clones only and misses some. The table records roughly 32,000 clones, roughly 84% of them present only once. Sequencing was done on a sample of peripheral blood. The receptors here all came from a man aged 55 to 70 with active COVID-19.

This sequence joins TRBV27 and TRBJ2-3; no firm D call. With 6 bases removed from V and 0 bases from J, the gap between germline ends came to 7 bases. Germline-derived CDR1 and CDR2 are MNHEY and SMNVEV (reference sequence). The CDR3 sequence is 13 residues long. Here the CDR3 DNA reads TGTGCCAGCAGCCAACATAGCACAGATACGCAGTATTTT. Its protein is CASSQHSTDTQYF.

The chain combines TRBV7-2 with TRBJ2-1; 9 bases map to TRBD2. CDR1 is SGHTA, CDR2 FQGNSA, per germline. The CDR3 sequence is 17 residues long. V shed 2 bases, J shed 8 bases, and the junction held 13 bases outside the gene matches. The CDR3 bases are TGTGCCAGCAGCTTACAATCCAGCGGGGGGCATATCGATGAGCAGTTCTTC. Encoded protein: CASSLQSSGGHIDEQFF.

This clone was seen once. The rearrangement links TRBV10-2 to TRBJ2-7; 15 bases fit TRBD2. CDR3 size: 19 residues. CDR1 and CDR2 from the germline V gene are WSHSY and SAAADI. V shed 3 bases and J 4 bases; nucleotides not matched to a gene: 13. DNA of the CDR3: TGCGCCAGCAGTGATGAGGGGGGACTAGCGGGAGGACCCAGTTACGAGCAGTACTTC. This translates into CASSDEGGLAGGPSYEQYF.

The rearrangement links TRBV12-3 or TRBV12-4 to TRBJ2-2, with D possibly being TRBD2 (7 bases). The CDR3 is 13 residues long. Trimming cost V 7 bases and J 4 bases, with 10 bases left between them. CDR3 DNA sequence: TGTGCCAGCAAGGGGGGGATCACCGGGGAGCTGTTTTTT. Translated, it gives CASKGGITGELFF.

The chain links TRBV3-1 (or the pseudogene TRBV3-2) to TRBJ2-2; 9 bases fit TRBD2. V shed 3 bases and J 7 bases; nucleotides not matched to a gene: 9. The CDR3 is made up of 16 amino acids. CDR1 is LGHDT and CDR2 is YNNKEL in the germline V gene (reference sequence). The chain's CDR3 is CASSHPRLAGIGELFF. CDR3 nucleotides: TGTGCCAGCAGCCACCCTCGGCTAGCGGGAATCGGGGAGCTGTTTTTT.

This chain joins TRBV25-1 and TRBJ2-2, with D perhaps TRBD2 (7 bases). Looked up from germline, CDR1 is MGHDK and CDR2 is SYGVNS. The ends were cut back, 4 bases at V and 6 bases at J, with 15 bases in the middle. CDR3 length: 15 amino acids. DNA for the CDR3: TGTGCCAGCAGTGCCCGACTAGGGGGGGCCGGGGAGCTGTTTTTT. This gives the protein CASSARLGGAGELFF.

V gene TRBV11-2 combines with J gene TRBJ1-1; TRBD1 might be the D (5 bases). The CDR3 extends over 13 amino acids. Germline-derived CDR1 and CDR2 are SGHAT and FQNNGV. The germline V and J ends were trimmed by 7 bases and 1 base, with 10 bases remaining between them. This chain's CDR3 is CASKKTGNTEAFF. CDR3 in DNA: TGTGCCAGCAAAAAAACAGGGAACACTGAAGCTTTCTTT.

J is TRBJ2-2 and V is TRBV5-4; D is uncertain. The V and J ends lost 4 bases and 3 bases respectively, with 10 bases between them. The CDR3 contains 14 residues. CDR1 and CDR2 from the germline V gene are SGHNT and YYREEE (reference sequence). CDR3 nucleotide sequence: TGTGCCAGCAGCAAAGAGGTCGACACCGGGGAGCTGTTTTTT. Translation: CASSKEVDTGELFF.

The chain recombines TRBV7-9 with TRBJ2-3, with 8 bases identical to TRBD2. The CDR3 totals 13 residues. The germline V gene has CDR1 SEHNR and CDR2 FQNEAQ (reference sequence). The ends lost 2 bases at V and 6 bases at J; junction bases unmatched: 1. In DNA form, the CDR3 reads TGTGCCAGCAGCTTACCGGGGGGGGATACGCAGTATTTT. This gives the protein CASSLPGGDTQYF.

In this sample, this clone turned up once. This chain joins TRBV5-4 and TRBJ2-7; 8 bases align to TRBD1. CDR3 length equals 15 residues. Trimming at V came to 4 bases and at J to 0 bases, leaving 6 bases not matched to a gene. Germline-derived CDR1 and CDR2 are SGHNT and YYREEE (reference sequence). CDR3 region: CASSGGQDFSYEQYF. CDR3 nucleotide sequence: TGTGCCAGCAGCGGGGGACAGGATTTCTCCTACGAGCAGTACTTC.

The chain has TRBV5-1 and TRBJ1-6, with TRBD1 as a possible D gene (5 bases). This CDR3 comprises 15 residues. Trimming removed 4 bases at V and 6 bases at J, with 14 bases between. In germline, CDR1 is SGHRS, CDR2 YFSETQ. CDR3 in amino acids: CASSGGEAFNSPLHF. CDR3 nucleotides: TGCGCCAGCAGCGGGGGGGAAGCCTTTAATTCACCCCTCCACTTT.

The chain is built from TRBV12-3 or TRBV12-4 and TRBJ2-5; D gene uncertain. The CDR3 runs to 12 residues. The germline V and J ends were trimmed by 7 bases and 4 bases, with 10 bases remaining between them. CDR3 sequence: CASTLALETQYF. As DNA, the CDR3 is TGTGCCAGCACCTTAGCCTTAGAGACCCAGTACTTC.

The CDR3 is CASSQGTGRRGDYNEQFF. The CDR3 nucleotides read TGTGCCAGCAGCCAAGGAACCGGTAGGAGGGGCGACTACAATGAGCAGTTCTTC. This sequence joins TRBV3-1 (or the pseudogene TRBV3-2) and TRBJ2-1; D perhaps matches TRBD2 (6 bases). V lost 1 base to trimming and J lost 3 bases, with 19 bases between them. This CDR3 has 18 amino acids. The germline V gene has CDR1 LGHDT and CDR2 YNNKEL (reference sequence).

The chain joins TRBV6-5 to TRBJ2-3; tentatively, D is TRBD2 (7 bases). Germline V lookup: CDR1 MNHEY, CDR2 SVGAGI. The CDR3 contains 15 residues. The V and J ends lost 7 bases and 4 bases respectively, with 18 bases between them. The CDR3 sequence is CASISSRGGSDTQYF. The DNA of the CDR3 is TGTGCCAGCATCTCCTCGAGGGGGGGTTCAGATACGCAGTATTTT.

The chain combines TRBV5-6 with TRBJ1-4; 7 bases are a match to TRBD1. This CDR3 region has 16 residues. CDR1 and CDR2 (germline): SGHDT, YYEEEE. The J segment lost 5 bases and the V segment lost 5 bases, leaving 12 bases of the junction unmatched. CDR3 protein: CASSPDYRGGNEKLFF. The CDR3 DNA reads TGTGCCAGCAGTCCTGACTACAGGGGTGGGAATGAAAAACTGTTTTTT.

This rearrangement joins TRBV10-3 to TRBJ1-5, with TRBD1 matching 8 bases. Germline V gene data show CDR1 as ENHRY and CDR2 as SYGVKD. The CDR3 loop spans 13 amino acids. V was clipped by 11 bases and J by 5 bases; unmatched bases: 8. The CDR3 DNA is TGTGCCGCCCAGGACAGGGCGGATCAGCCCCAGCATTTT. This codes for CAAQDRADQPQHF.

The gene calls are TRBV2 and TRBJ2-4; TRBD2 is a possible D gene (7 bases). Trimming left V 2 bases short and J 8 bases short, with 16 bases between. CDR3 length equals 15 residues. Germline lookup yields CDR1 SNHLY and CDR2 FYNNEI. The CDR3 nucleotides read TGTGCCAGCAGTGAACTGGGGGGGCGCGGGGACATTCAGTACTTC. It yields the protein CASSELGGRGDIQYF. The full variable domain, its missing parts supplied by reference TRBV2 and TRBJ2-4, is EPEVTQTPSHQVTQMGQEVILRCVPISNHLYFYWYRQILGQKVEFLVSFYNNEISEKSEIFDDQFSVERPDGSNFTLKIRSTKLEDSAMYFCASSELGGRGDIQYFGAGTRLSVL.

This chain joins TRBV3-1 (or the pseudogene TRBV3-2) and TRBJ1-1, with D uncertain. V lost 0 bases and J lost 1, with 6 bases in between. The germline V gene has CDR1 LGHDT and CDR2 YNNKEL (reference sequence). This CDR3 contains 14 residues. The DNA of the CDR3 is TGTGCCAGCAGCCAAGATGGGAGGAACACTGAAGCTTTCTTT. Translation gives CASSQDGRNTEAFF.

The V and J genes are TRBV5-6 and TRBJ1-6, with 7 bases that match TRBD1. Trimming removed 4 bases from V and 7 bases from J; junction bases left unmatched: 11. Germline V lookup: CDR1 SGHDT, CDR2 YYEEEE. This CDR3 has 16 amino acids. CDR3 in DNA: TGTGCCAGCAGCCCCTTCTCGACAGGGCGAAATTCACCCCTCCACTTT. This translates into CASSPFSTGRNSPLHF.

This chain uses TRBV4-3 with TRBJ1-1; unclear D gene. The length of the CDR3 is 14 residues. Germline V gene lookup returns CDR1 LGHNA and CDR2 YSLEER. The germline V and J ends were trimmed by 0 bases and 0 bases, with 5 bases remaining between them. Here the CDR3 reads CASSQDVMNTEAFF. CDR3 in DNA: TGCGCCAGCAGCCAAGATGTAATGAACACTGAAGCTTTCTTT.

The chain uses TRBV9 and TRBJ2-3; 13 nucleotides line up with TRBD2. This CDR3 comprises 16 residues. V shed 2 bases and J 5 bases; nucleotides not matched to a gene: 5. Per the germline V gene, CDR1 is SGDLS and CDR2 is YYNGEE. The CDR3 here is CASSVGLAGAQDTQYF. The DNA for the CDR3 is TGTGCCAGCAGCGTCGGACTAGCGGGGGCGCAAGATACGCAGTATTTT.

J is TRBJ2-6 and V is TRBV5-1; the D is unclear. V lost 8 bases and J 2 bases, leaving 8 bases between the germline ends. The CDR3 is made up of 13 amino acids. Germline loops: CDR1 SGHRS, CDR2 YFSETQ. The CDR3 DNA reads TGCGCCAGTCTCGAGGCTGGGGCCAACGTCCTGACTTTC. Translated: CASLEAGANVLTF.

The gene calls are TRBV5-1 and TRBJ2-3; 7 positions agree with TRBD2. This CDR3 has 14 amino acids. V shed 6 bases, J shed 5 bases, and the junction held 9 bases outside the gene matches. CDR1 is SGHRS, CDR2 YFSETQ, per germline. The CDR3 protein is CASNYGLVGDTQYF. The CDR3 DNA is TGCGCCAGCAACTACGGACTAGTGGGAGATACGCAGTATTTT.

This chain links TRBV29-1 with TRBJ1-2; 8 bases agree with TRBD1. V lost 5 bases to trimming and J lost 2 bases; unmatched junction nucleotides: 10. Germline-derived CDR1 and CDR2 are SQVTM and ANQGSEA. This CDR3 is 15 amino acids long. This CDR3 reads CSVRPDRTGNYGYTF. The CDR3 DNA reads TGCAGCGTTCGCCCAGACCGGACAGGGAACTATGGCTACACCTTC.

CDR3 loop: CASSWGLAGGSSYEQYF. In DNA form, the CDR3 reads TGTGCCAGCAGCTGGGGACTAGCGGGAGGGTCGTCCTACGAGCAGTACTTC. This rearrangement joins TRBV13 to TRBJ2-7, with 16 positions matching TRBD2. The V gene's germline CDR1 is PRHDT and CDR2 FYEKMQ (reference sequence). V was pared by 4 bases and J by 1 base, with 4 bases of the junction left unmatched. CDR3 length: 17 residues.

V is TRBV5-1 and J is TRBJ2-7; 9 positions agree with TRBD2. V lost 7 bases and J lost 7; bases outside the gene matches: 15. Germline loops: CDR1 SGHRS, CDR2 YFSETQ. The CDR3 is 15 amino acids. The CDR3 region has the DNA TGCGCCAGCGGGAATAGCGGGAGTTCTGCCCGGGAGCAGTACTTC. It translates to CASGNSGSSAREQYF.

The chain links TRBV19 to TRBJ1-6; D is unresolved. Germline lookup yields CDR1 LNHDA and CDR2 SQIVND (reference sequence). The CDR3 consists of 14 residues. Trimming shortened V by 6 bases and J by 9 bases, and 15 bases separated the two germline ends. Written as DNA, the CDR3 is TGTGCCAGTAGGACCGGGATTCCGAGTTCACCCCTCCACTTT. This codes for CASRTGIPSSPLHF.